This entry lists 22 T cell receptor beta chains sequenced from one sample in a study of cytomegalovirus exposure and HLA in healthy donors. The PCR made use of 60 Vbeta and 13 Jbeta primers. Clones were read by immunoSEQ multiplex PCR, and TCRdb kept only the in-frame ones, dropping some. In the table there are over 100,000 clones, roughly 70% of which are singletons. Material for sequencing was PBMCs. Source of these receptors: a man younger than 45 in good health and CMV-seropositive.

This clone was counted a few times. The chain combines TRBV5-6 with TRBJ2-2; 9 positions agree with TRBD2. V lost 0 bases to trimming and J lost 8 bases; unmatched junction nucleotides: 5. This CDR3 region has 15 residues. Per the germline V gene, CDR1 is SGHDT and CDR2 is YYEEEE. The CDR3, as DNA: TGTGCCAGCAGCTTGGTGCGGGGGGGCCCTGGGGAGCTGTTTTTT. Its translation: CASSLVRGGPGELFF.

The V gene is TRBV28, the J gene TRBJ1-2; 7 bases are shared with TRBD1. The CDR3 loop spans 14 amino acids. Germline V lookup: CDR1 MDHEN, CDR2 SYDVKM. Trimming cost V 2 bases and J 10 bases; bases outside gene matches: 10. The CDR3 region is CASSLARDRGDYTF. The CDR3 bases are TGTGCCAGCAGTTTAGCGAGGGACAGAGGAGACTACACCTTC.

CDR3 sequence (DNA): TGTGCCAGCAGCCGACAGGTCCAAGAGACCCAGTACTTC. Translated, it gives CASSRQVQETQYF. This chain joins TRBV7-3 and TRBJ2-5; D might be TRBD1 (6 bases). V dropped 5 bases and J dropped 1 base, with 8 bases sitting between them. The CDR3 sequence is 13 residues long. Germline V gene sequence: CDR1 SGHTA, CDR2 FQGTGA. The full variable domain, with the rest looked up from reference TRBV7-3 and TRBJ2-5, is GAGVSQTPSNKVTEKGKYVELRCDPISGHTALYWYRQSLGQGPEFLIYFQGTGAADDSGLPNDRFFAVRPEGSVSTLKIQRTERGDSAVYLCASSRQVQETQYFGPGTRLLVL.

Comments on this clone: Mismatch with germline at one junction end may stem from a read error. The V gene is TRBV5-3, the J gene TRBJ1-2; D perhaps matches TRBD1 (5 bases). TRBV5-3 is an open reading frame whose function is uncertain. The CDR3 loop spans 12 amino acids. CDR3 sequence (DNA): TGCCGACAGTCCAATAATGTTAGGTACTACACCTTC. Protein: CRQSNNVRYYTF.

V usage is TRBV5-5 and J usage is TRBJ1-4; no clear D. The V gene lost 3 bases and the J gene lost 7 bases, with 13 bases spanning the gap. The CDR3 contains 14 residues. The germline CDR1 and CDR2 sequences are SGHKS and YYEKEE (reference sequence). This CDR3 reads CASSYGGLVEKLFF. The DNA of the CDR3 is TGTGCCAGCAGCTACGGCGGTTTGGTTGAAAAACTGTTTTTT. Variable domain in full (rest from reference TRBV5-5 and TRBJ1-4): DAGVTQSPTHLIKTRGQQVTLRCSPISGHKSVSWYQQVLGQGPQFIFQYYEKEERGRGNFPDRFSARQFPNYSSELNVNALLLGDSALYLCASSYGGLVEKLFFGSGTQLSVL.

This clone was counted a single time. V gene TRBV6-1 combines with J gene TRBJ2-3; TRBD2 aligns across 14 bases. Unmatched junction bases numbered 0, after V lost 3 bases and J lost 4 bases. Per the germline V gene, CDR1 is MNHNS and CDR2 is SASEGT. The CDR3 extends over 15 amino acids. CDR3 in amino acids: CASSETSGGADTQYF. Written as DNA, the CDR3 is TGTGCCAGCAGTGAGACTAGCGGGGGGGCAGATACGCAGTATTTT.

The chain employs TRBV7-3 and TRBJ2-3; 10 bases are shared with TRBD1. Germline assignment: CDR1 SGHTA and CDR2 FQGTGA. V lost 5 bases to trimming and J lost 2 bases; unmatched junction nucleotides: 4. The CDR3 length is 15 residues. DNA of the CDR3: TGTGCCAGCAGCCCGGGGACAGGGGCCACAGATACGCAGTATTTT. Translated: CASSPGTGATDTQYF.

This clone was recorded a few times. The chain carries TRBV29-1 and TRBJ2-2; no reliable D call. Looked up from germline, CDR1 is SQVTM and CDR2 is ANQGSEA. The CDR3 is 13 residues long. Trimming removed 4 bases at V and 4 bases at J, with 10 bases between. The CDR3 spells CSVGVTGTGELFF. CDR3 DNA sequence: TGCAGCGTTGGGGTAACGGGCACCGGGGAGCTGTTTTTT.

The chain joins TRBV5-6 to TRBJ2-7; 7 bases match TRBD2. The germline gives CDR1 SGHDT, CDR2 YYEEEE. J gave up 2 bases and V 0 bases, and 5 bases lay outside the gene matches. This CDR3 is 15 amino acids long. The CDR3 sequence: CASSLGKGLAYEQYV. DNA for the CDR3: TGTGCCAGCAGCTTGGGAAAAGGACTAGCCTACGAGCAGTACGTC.

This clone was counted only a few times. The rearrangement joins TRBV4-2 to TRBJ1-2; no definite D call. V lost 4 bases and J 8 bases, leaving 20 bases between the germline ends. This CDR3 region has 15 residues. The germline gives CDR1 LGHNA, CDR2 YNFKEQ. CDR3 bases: TGTGCCAGCAGCCTAAGCCTAACTCCGAATAGCGGCTACACCTTC. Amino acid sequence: CASSLSLTPNSGYTF.

The CDR3 loop is CATSRGGASSYNSPLHF. The CDR3 DNA reads as TGTGCCACCAGCAGAGGCGGAGCCAGCTCCTATAATTCACCCCTCCACTTT. V is TRBV15 and J is TRBJ1-6; no clear D. Germline CDR1 is LNHNV and CDR2 is YYDKDF (reference sequence). The CDR3 consists of 17 residues. Trimming removed 1 base at V and 0 bases at J, with 10 bases between.

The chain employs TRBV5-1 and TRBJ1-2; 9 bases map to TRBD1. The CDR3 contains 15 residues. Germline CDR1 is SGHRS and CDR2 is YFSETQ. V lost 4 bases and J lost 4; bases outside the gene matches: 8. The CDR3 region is CASSPDRGLGYGYTF. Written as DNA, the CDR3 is TGCGCCAGCAGCCCGGACAGGGGATTAGGCTATGGCTACACCTTC.

CDR3 sequence (DNA): TGTGCCAGCAGCCCCCCATCCGGGACAGGGTACGAGCAGTACTTC. It specifies CASSPPSGTGYEQYF. The rearrangement uses TRBV7-6 and TRBJ2-7; 9 bases agree with TRBD1. The V gene end was trimmed by 5 bases and the J gene end by 4 bases; junction bases not matched to a gene: 9. The CDR3 has 15 residues. Looked up from germline, CDR1 is SGHVS and CDR2 is FNYEAQ. The complete variable domain, with remaining parts taken from reference TRBV7-6 and TRBJ2-7, reads GAGVSQSPRYKVTKRGQDVALRCDPISGHVSLYWYRQALGQGPEFLTYFNYEAQQDKSGLPNDRFSAERPEGSISTLTIQRTEQRDSAMYRCASSPPSGTGYEQYFGPGTRLTVT.

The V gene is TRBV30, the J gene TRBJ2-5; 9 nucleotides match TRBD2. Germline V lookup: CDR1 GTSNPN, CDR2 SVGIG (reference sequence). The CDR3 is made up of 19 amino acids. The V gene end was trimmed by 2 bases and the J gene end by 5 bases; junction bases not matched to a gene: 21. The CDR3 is CAWSYDFSGRLSVRETQYF. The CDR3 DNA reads TGTGCCTGGAGTTACGACTTCAGCGGGAGGTTAAGCGTCAGGGAGACCCAGTACTTC. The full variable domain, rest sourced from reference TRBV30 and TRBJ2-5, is SQTIHQWPATLVQPVGSPLSLECTVEGTSNPNLYWYRQAAGRGLQLLFYSVGIGQISSEVPQNLSASRPQDRQFILSSKKLLLSDSGFYLCAWSYDFSGRLSVRETQYFGPGTRLLVL.

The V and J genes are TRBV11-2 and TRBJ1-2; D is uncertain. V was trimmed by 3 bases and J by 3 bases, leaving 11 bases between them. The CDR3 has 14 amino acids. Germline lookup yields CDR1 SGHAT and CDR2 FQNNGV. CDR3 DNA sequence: TGTGCCAGCAGCTTTTCCCTAGGAGACTATGGCTACACCTTC. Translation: CASSFSLGDYGYTF.

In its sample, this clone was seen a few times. Written as DNA, the CDR3 is TGTGCCACCAGTGGACGGGGACAGGTCATCAGGGGGGGCACTGAAGCTTTCTTT. Encoded protein: CATSGRGQVIRGGTEAFF. This chain joins TRBV15 and TRBJ1-1; TRBD1 aligns across 8 bases. Looked up from germline, CDR1 is LNHNV and CDR2 is YYDKDF (reference sequence). The CDR3 extends over 18 amino acids. J was trimmed by 4 bases and V by 6 bases; bases with no gene match: 19.

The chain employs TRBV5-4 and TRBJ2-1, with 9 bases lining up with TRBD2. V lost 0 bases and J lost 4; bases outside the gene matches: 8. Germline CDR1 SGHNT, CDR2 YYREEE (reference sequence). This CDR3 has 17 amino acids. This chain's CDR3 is CASSLGGSGGPYNEQFF. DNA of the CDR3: TGTGCCAGCAGCTTGGGGGGGAGCGGGGGGCCTTACAATGAGCAGTTCTTC.

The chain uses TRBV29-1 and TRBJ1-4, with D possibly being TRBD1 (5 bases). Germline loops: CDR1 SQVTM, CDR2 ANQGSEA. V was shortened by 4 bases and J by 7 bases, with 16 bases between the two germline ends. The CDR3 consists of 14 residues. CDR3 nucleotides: TGCAGCGTTGTTGGGGGGGAGGTGGGTGAAAAACTGTTTTTT. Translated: CSVVGGEVGEKLFF.

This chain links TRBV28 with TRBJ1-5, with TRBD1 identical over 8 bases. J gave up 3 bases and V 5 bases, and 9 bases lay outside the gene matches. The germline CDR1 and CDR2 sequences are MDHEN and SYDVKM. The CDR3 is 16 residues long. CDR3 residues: CASSAGTGSYNQPQHF. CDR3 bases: TGTGCCAGCAGTGCAGGGACAGGCTCTTACAATCAGCCCCAGCATTTT.

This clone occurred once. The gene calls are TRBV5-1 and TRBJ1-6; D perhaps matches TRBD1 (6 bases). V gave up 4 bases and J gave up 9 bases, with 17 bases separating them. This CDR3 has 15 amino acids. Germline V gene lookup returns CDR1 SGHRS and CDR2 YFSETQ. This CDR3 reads CASSTQGDNFSPLHF. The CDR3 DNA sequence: TGCGCCAGCAGCACACAGGGTGATAATTTTTCACCCCTCCACTTT.

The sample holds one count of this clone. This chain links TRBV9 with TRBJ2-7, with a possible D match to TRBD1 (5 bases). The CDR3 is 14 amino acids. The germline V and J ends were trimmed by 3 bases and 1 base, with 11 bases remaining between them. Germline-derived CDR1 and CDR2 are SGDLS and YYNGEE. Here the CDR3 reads CASSAAQGSYEQYF. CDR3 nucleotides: TGTGCCAGCAGCGCTGCCCAGGGATCCTACGAGCAGTACTTC.

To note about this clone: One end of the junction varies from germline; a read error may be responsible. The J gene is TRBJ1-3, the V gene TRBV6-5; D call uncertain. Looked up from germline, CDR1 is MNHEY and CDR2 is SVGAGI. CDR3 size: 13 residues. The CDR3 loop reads CASRTPSGNTIYF. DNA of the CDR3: TGTGCCAGCAGGACACCTTCTGGGAACACCATATATTTT.